Presented here are 8 T cell receptor beta chains from one specimen sequenced in a study of shared clonotypes between healthy human individuals. Generated by immunoSEQ multiplex PCR, the TCRdb table keeps only in-frame clones and is missing some. The repertoire holds some 650,000 clones, with roughly 97% as singletons. Source material: naive CD4+ T cells sorted from blood. Subset given: CD45RA+ positively selected. The receptors shown here come from a woman aged 25 to 39 in good health.

This chain uses TRBV5-1 with TRBJ1-5; D remains ambiguous. There are 18 residues in the CDR3. CDR1 is SGHRS and CDR2 is YFSETQ in the germline V gene. Trimming pared 0 bases from V and 0 bases from J, leaving 16 bases between. The chain's CDR3 is CASSLGGFGDYSNQPQHF. The CDR3 bases are TGCGCCAGCAGCTTGGGCGGGTTCGGGGATTATAGCAATCAGCCCCAGCATTTT.

This chain uses TRBV28 with TRBJ2-5; tentative D call: TRBD2 (5 bases). Germline assignment: CDR1 MDHEN and CDR2 SYDVKM. The CDR3 totals 12 residues. V shed 8 bases and J shed 5 bases, with 12 bases lying between them. The CDR3 nucleotides are TGTGCCAGCCGGGGTCGGTGGGAGACCCAGTACTTC. Encoded protein: CASRGRWETQYF.

This rearrangement joins TRBV19 to TRBJ2-1; D perhaps matches TRBD2 (5 bases). V shed 5 bases and J shed 0 bases, with 11 bases lying between them. Per germline, CDR1 LNHDA and CDR2 SQIVND (reference sequence). This CDR3 has 15 amino acids. CDR3 sequence (DNA): TGTGCCAGTAGTCCTGACGGGATCTCCTACAATGAGCAGTTCTTC. Translation gives CASSPDGISYNEQFF.

This clone showed up just once. The V gene is TRBV27, the J gene TRBJ1-1; TRBD1 aligns across 7 bases. V was pared by 5 bases and J by 0 bases, with 18 bases of the junction left unmatched. The CDR3 runs 19 residues. The germline CDR1 and CDR2 sequences are MNHEY and SMNVEV (reference sequence). The chain's CDR3 is CASSTTWWDQGDMNTEAFF. The CDR3 DNA reads as TGTGCCAGCAGTACCACCTGGTGGGACCAGGGGGATATGAACACTGAAGCTTTCTTT.

DNA of the CDR3: TGTGCCAGCAGCTCCACAGCCGGGACCAATGAGCAGTTCTTC. Amino acid sequence: CASSSTAGTNEQFF. The chain combines TRBV28 with TRBJ2-1; either TRBD1 or TRBD2 may fit D (5 bases each). V shed 6 bases and J shed 6 bases, with 15 bases lying between them. CDR1 and CDR2 from the germline V gene are MDHEN and SYDVKM. The CDR3 covers 14 residues.

The rearrangement joins TRBV4-1 to TRBJ1-1; TRBD1 aligns across 9 bases. Trimming at V came to 1 base and at J to 0 bases, leaving 15 bases not matched to a gene. This CDR3 spans 20 amino acids. The germline CDR1 and CDR2 sequences are MGHRA and YSYEKL. The CDR3 loop reads CASSQAPFGTGNLMNTEAFF. In DNA, the CDR3 is TGCGCCAGCAGCCAAGCGCCTTTCGGGACAGGGAATTTGATGAACACTGAAGCTTTCTTT.

The chain employs TRBV28 and TRBJ2-1; 10 nucleotides agree with TRBD2. The V segment lost 7 bases and the J segment 2 bases; nucleotides outside the gene matches: 8. This CDR3 is 16 amino acids long. Germline loops: CDR1 MDHEN, CDR2 SYDVKM. CDR3 protein: CASMLGAGGPYNEQFF. CDR3 sequence (DNA): TGTGCCAGCATGTTAGGAGCGGGAGGGCCCTACAATGAGCAGTTCTTC.

The rearrangement uses TRBV5-7 and TRBJ2-1; D is uncertain. TRBV5-7 is identified as an open reading frame with a role that is uncertain. With 0 bases removed from V and 9 bases from J, the gap between germline ends came to 25 bases. This CDR3 comprises 18 residues. The CDR3 is CASSLEVGNPVCHFEQFF. As DNA, the CDR3 is TGTGCCAGCAGCTTGGAAGTAGGCAATCCGGTTTGTCACTTTGAGCAGTTCTTC.